The sequence of this T cell receptor beta chain was determined in a study of cytomegalovirus exposure and HLA in healthy donors. The V gene lost 5 bases and the J gene lost 7 bases, with 14 bases spanning the gap. Germline V gene sequence: CDR1 MDHEN, CDR2 SYDVKM. This CDR3 region has 13 residues. PCR was performed using 60 Vbeta and 13 Jbeta primers. Sequencing used immunoSEQ multiplex PCR; TCRdb keeps in-frame clones, though not all of them. The sample includes about 84,000 clones. The receptor was isolated from a man aged 45-65 years in good health and CMV-seronegative. The sample was PBMCs. J is TRBJ1-2 and V is TRBV28; TRBD1 is a possible D gene (6 bases). The CDR3 is CASSPGGRIGYTF. The CDR3 nucleotides are TGTGCCAGCAGTCCGGGGGGGCGGATTGGCTACACCTTC.